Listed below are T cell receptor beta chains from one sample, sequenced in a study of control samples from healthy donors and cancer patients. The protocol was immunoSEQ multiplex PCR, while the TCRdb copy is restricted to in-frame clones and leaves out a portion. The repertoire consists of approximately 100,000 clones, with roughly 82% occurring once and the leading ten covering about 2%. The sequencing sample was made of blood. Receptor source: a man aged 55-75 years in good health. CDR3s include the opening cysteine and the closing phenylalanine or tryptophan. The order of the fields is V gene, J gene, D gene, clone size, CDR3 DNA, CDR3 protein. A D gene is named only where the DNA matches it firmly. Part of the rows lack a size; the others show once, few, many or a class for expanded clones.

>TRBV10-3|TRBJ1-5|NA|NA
TGTGCCATCAAGGACCGGGATCAGCCCCAGCATTTT
CAIKDRDQPQHF
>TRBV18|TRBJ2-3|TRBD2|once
TGTGCCAGCTCCCCTAGCGGGGGGCTCACAGATACGCAGTATTTT
CASSPSGGLTDTQYF
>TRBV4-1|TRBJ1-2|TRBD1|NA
TGCGCCAGCAGCCAATCAGGACAGGGGGCACGGGGCTACACCTTC
CASSQSGQGARGYTF
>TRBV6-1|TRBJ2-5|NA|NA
TGTGCCAGCAGTGAAGGGACTAATCCCCAAGAGACCCAGTACTTC
CASSEGTNPQETQYF
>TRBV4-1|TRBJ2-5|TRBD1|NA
TGCGCCAGCAGCCAAGCCGGGACAGGGCCTGGTTTGCGAGAGACCCAGTACTTC
CASSQAGTGPGLRETQYF
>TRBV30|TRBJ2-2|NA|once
TGTGCCTGGAGTAGGGGGTCCTCGAACACCGGGGAGCTGTTTTTT
CAWSRGSSNTGELFF
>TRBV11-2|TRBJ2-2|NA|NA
TGTGCCAGCAGCTTAGACCCGGGAACCGGGGAGCTGTTTTTT
CASSLDPGTGELFF
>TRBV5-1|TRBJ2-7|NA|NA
TGCGCCAGCAGCCCTGGTGAATGGAGTTCCTACGAGCAGTACTTC
CASSPGEWSSYEQYF
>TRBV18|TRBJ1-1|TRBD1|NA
TGTGCCAGCTCACGTAGAACCGGGACAGGGGTAACGGGGACTGAAGCTTTCTTT
CASSRRTGTGVTGTEAFF
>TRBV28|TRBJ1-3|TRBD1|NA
TGTGCCACCTCAGGGCCGAGACAGGGCTCTGGAAACACCATATATTTT
CATSGPRQGSGNTIYF
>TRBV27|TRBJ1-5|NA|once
TGTGCCAGCAGTTCGGGTAATCAGCCCCAGCATTTT
CASSSGNQPQHF
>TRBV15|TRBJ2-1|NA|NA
TGTGCCACCAGCTCGCAGGGCTCCTACAATGAGCAGTTCTTC
CATSSQGSYNEQFF
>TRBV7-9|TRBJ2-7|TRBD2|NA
TGTGCCAGCAGCTCAGCGGCGGCGGGAGAGGGGCGCGAGCAGTACTTC
CASSSAAAGEGREQYF
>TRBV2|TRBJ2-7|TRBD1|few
TGTGCCAGCAGTGAACGTGGGACAGGGTCCTACGAGCAGTACTTC
CASSERGTGSYEQYF
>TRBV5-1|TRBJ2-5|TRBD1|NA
TGCGCCAGCAGCTTGGAGCGGACAGGGAGTGAGACCCAGTACTTC
CASSLERTGSETQYF
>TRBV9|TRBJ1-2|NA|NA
TGTGCCAGCAGCGACCGAGACTATGGCTACACCTTC
CASSDRDYGYTF
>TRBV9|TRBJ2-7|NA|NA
TGTGCCAGCAGCGGACTAGGCGAGCAGTACTTC
CASSGLGEQYF
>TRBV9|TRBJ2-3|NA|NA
TGTGCCAGCAGCCCCCACCGACAGTTCACAGATACGCAGTATTTT
CASSPHRQFTDTQYF
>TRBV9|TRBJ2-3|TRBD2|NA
TGTGCCAGCAGCGTAGAACTAGCGGGGAGCACAGATACGCAGTATTTT
CASSVELAGSTDTQYF
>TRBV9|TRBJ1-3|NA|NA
TGTGCCAGCAGCGTAGAGGTGGGGGGAAACACCATATATTTT
CASSVEVGGNTIYF
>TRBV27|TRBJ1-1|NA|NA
TGTGCCAGCAGTTTATGGGGAGGGGCAGCTTTCTTT
CASSLWGGAAFF
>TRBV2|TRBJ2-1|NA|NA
TGTGCCAGCAGGCGGGACGCCGGCCGCGGGGCGCAGTTCTTC
CASRRDAGRGAQFF
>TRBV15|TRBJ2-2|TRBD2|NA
TGTGCCACTGGCGGAGGGAGGGACACCGGGGAGCTGTTTTTT
CATGGGRDTGELFF
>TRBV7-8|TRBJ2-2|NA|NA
TGTGCCAGCAGCTTAGGGTGGGCCAGGGTTGTAACCGGGGAGCTGTTTTTT
CASSLGWARVVTGELFF
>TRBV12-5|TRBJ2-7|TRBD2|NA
TGTGCTAGTGGTTTGGTCGCGGGGGGCTCGTACGAGCAGTACTTC
CASGLVAGGSYEQYF
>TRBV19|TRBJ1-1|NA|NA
TGTGCCAGTAAATCTGCCATGAACACTGAAGCTTTCTTT
CASKSAMNTEAFF
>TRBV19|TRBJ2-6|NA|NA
TGTGCCAGTAGTTCTTTGGAAAGGGGGTTTGGGGCCAACGTCCTGACTTTC
CASSSLERGFGANVLTF
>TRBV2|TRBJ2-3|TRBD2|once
TGTGCCAGCAGTGAATTTCCGGGAGGGATCACAGATACGCAGTATTTT
CASSEFPGGITDTQYF
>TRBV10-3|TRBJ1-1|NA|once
TGTGCCATCAGTGTAGGGGCGTTCGAGGGAGAGGGGAACACTGAAGCTTTCTTT
CAISVGAFEGEGNTEAFF
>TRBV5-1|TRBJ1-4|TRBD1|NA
TGCGCCAGCAGCTCGACAGGGAAGGAAAAACTGTTTTTT
CASSSTGKEKLFF
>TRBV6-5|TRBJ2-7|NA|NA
TGTGCCAGCAGTTACTCGAGGAGGGGAGATGAGCAGTACTTC
CASSYSRRGDEQYF
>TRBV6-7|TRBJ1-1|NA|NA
TGTGCCAGCAGTTACAGTGGGAGGAGGACGTACCTCACTGAAGCTTTCTTT
CASSYSGRRTYLTEAFF
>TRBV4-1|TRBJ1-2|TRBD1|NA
TGCGCCAGCAGCCAAAGCTCCGGGACAGGGGAAGGCGGCTACACCTTC
CASSQSSGTGEGGYTF
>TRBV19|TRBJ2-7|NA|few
TGTGCCAGTAGTTGGCAGGCGAGCTCCTACGAGCAGTACTTC
CASSWQASSYEQYF
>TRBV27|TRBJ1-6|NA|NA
TGTGCCAGCAGTTCAGGGAGGGCTTATAATTCACCCCTCCACTTT
CASSSGRAYNSPLHF
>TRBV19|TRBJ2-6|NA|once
TGTGCCAGTAGTATACCCGGGGCTGGGGCCAACGTCCTGACTTTC
CASSIPGAGANVLTF
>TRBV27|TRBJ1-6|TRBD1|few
TGTGCCAGCAGCGAGGACAGGGTTAGTTCACCCCTCCACTTT
CASSEDRVSSPLHF
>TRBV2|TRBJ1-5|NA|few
TGTGCCAGCAGCCTGGGGGGCCGCGGTAATCAGCCCCAGCATTTT
CASSLGGRGNQPQHF
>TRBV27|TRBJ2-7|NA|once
TGTGCCAGCAGGGCCGGGAACTTTCCTTCCTACGAGCAGTACTTC
CASRAGNFPSYEQYF
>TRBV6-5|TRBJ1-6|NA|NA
TGTGCCAGCAGTTACTCGTTGAGGGGGGCTTCACCCCTCCACTTT
CASSYSLRGASPLHF
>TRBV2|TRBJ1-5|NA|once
TGTGCCAGCAGCCGCGGTGGTGCCAGCACTCAGCCCCAGCATTTT
CASSRGGASTQPQHF
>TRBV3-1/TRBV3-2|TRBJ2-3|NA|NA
TGTGCCAGCAGCCAAGATTCAACCACAGATACGCAGTATTTT
CASSQDSTTDTQYF
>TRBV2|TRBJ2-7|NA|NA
TGTGCCAGCAGTGACGTGGATCTCTACGAGCAGTACTTC
CASSDVDLYEQYF
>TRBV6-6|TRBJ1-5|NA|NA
TGTGCCAGCAGAGGAAATCAGCCCCAGCATTTT
CASRGNQPQHF
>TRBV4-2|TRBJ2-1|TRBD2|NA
TGTGCCAGCAGCCAAGAAGGTAGCGGGAGTATAAATGAGCAGTTCTTC
CASSQEGSGSINEQFF
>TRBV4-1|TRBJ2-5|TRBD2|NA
TGCGCCAGCAGCCAGGAGACACTAGCGGGGGGGTACCAAGAGACCCAGTACTTC
CASSQETLAGGYQETQYF
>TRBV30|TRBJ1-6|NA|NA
TGTGCCTGGAGTGGGGACGCAGGGAATTCACCCCTCCACTTT
CAWSGDAGNSPLHF
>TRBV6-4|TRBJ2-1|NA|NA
TGTGCCAGCAGTGACTCGATCGGGGGATTGAGCTCCTACAATGAGCAGTTCTTC
CASSDSIGGLSSYNEQFF